Below, 16 T cell receptor beta chains from the same sample are listed, as sequenced in a study of regulatory T cells in long-lasting Graves disease. TCR beta libraries were built with iRepertoire HTBI primers and Arm-PCR of CDR3 regions. TCRdb reanalysed the multiplex PCR reads using MiXCR and keeps one entry per CDR3 protein. The data contain 350,000 to 450,000 distinct CDR3 sequences, roughly 24% of them seen just once; the ten biggest clones take up under 35%. Time point noted: persistent/refractory GD, antithyroid drugs over 5 years with positive TRAb. PBMC-derived RNA was used for the TCR library. This material consisted of peripheral blood mononuclear cells (PBMCs), taken when the disease was refractory, from a patient treated with antithyroid drugs. All receptors derive from a woman in her forties with Graves disease.

This clonotype has a handful of counts. This chain links TRBV6-1 with TRBJ1-4; unclear D gene. Trimming stripped 6 bases from V and 8 bases from J, with 16 bases between. The CDR3 consists of 14 residues. CDR1 is MNHNS and CDR2 is SASEGT in the germline V gene. The CDR3 is CASSELTSQEKLFF. The CDR3 DNA sequence: TGTGCCAGCAGCGAACTGACGAGCCAGGAAAAACTGTTTTTT.

In this sample, this clonotype turned up many times. This sequence joins TRBV29-1 and TRBJ2-2, with TRBD2 as a possible D gene (5 bases). CDR3 length: 12 amino acids. Trimming shortened V by 6 bases and J by 3 bases, and 8 bases separated the two germline ends. Germline loops: CDR1 SQVTM, CDR2 ANQGSEA. The CDR3: CSVIGDTGELFF. The CDR3 nucleotides are TGCAGCGTGATCGGGGACACCGGGGAGCTGTTTTTT.

This clonotype was found many times. The chain combines TRBV28 with TRBJ2-2; D tentatively reads TRBD1 or TRBD2 (6 bases each). V dropped 6 bases and J dropped 0 bases, with 14 bases sitting between them. The germline gives CDR1 MDHEN, CDR2 SYDVKM. CDR3 size: 16 residues. CDR3 DNA: TGTGCCAGCAGGGACCTCGGGGGCCCGAACACCGGGGAGCTGTTTTTT. Translated: CASRDLGGPNTGELFF.

This chain uses TRBV25-1 with TRBJ1-5, with D uncertain. Per germline, CDR1 MGHDK and CDR2 SYGVNS. The CDR3 runs to 16 residues. Trimming removed 5 bases at V and 6 bases at J, with 20 bases between. The CDR3 DNA reads TGTGCCAGCAGTCCATCGGGTGAGGGTTTAAGTCAGCCCCAGCATTTT. Its translation: CASSPSGEGLSQPQHF.

The CDR3 sequence: CATSRAASGAYEQYF. The CDR3, as DNA: TGTGCCACCAGCAGAGCCGCTAGCGGGGCGTACGAGCAGTACTTC. The V gene is TRBV15, the J gene TRBJ2-7; 9 bases agree with TRBD2. Germline V gene lookup returns CDR1 LNHNV and CDR2 YYDKDF (reference sequence). The CDR3 spans 15 residues. V gave up 1 base and J gave up 4 bases; unmatched junction bases: 5.

In its sample, this clonotype was seen many times. This chain uses TRBV28 with TRBJ2-7, with 9 bases aligning to TRBD1. This CDR3 comprises 14 residues. With 11 bases clipped from V and 4 bases from J, the junction kept 12 bases outside the gene matches. Looked up from germline, CDR1 is MDHEN and CDR2 is SYDVKM. CDR3 coding DNA: TGTGCCGCATCAGAAGGGACAGGGCATTACGAGCAGTACTTC. Its protein is CAASEGTGHYEQYF.

This clonotype was counted at least ten times. This rearrangement joins TRBV15 to TRBJ1-2; D is uncertain. This CDR3 is built from 11 residues. From germline, CDR1 is LNHNV and CDR2 YYDKDF (reference sequence). V lost 3 bases, J lost 10 bases, and 9 bases lay in between. Here the CDR3 DNA reads TGTGCCACCAGCAGGGAGAGGAACTACACCTTC. As protein: CATSRERNYTF.

The gene calls are TRBV20-1 and TRBJ2-3, with a possible D match to TRBD1 (6 bases). Germline loops: CDR1 DFQATT, CDR2 SNEGSKA (reference sequence). The CDR3 sequence is 13 residues long. This CDR3 is CSALDRRTDTQYF. The CDR3 region has the DNA TGCAGCGCGCTTGACAGGCGCACAGATACGCAGTATTTT.

The chain has TRBV20-1 and TRBJ2-7, with unresolved D. This CDR3 has 13 amino acids. CDR1 and CDR2 (germline): DFQATT, SNEGSKA (reference sequence). Trimming shortened V by 6 bases and J by 0 bases, and 12 bases separated the two germline ends. In DNA, the CDR3 is TGCAGTGCCGATGTCGCCAGCTCCTACGAGCAGTACTTC. Its translation: CSADVASSYEQYF.

This clonotype has at least ten counts. The chain is built from TRBV11-3 and TRBJ1-1; 7 positions match TRBD1. CDR1 is SGHNT and CDR2 is YENEEA in the germline V gene. The V segment lost 3 bases and the J segment 5 bases; nucleotides outside the gene matches: 3. The CDR3 length is 13 residues. The CDR3 DNA follows: TGTGCCAGCAGCTTGGCAGGGGGAACTGAAGCTTTCTTT. The encoded protein is CASSLAGGTEAFF.

The V and J genes are TRBV4-2 and TRBJ1-5; D is unresolved. The CDR3 spans 17 residues. The V end lost 0 bases, the J end lost 4 bases, and 16 bases lay between the germline ends. From germline, CDR1 is LGHNA and CDR2 YNFKEQ. CDR3 protein: CASSQDEGRLVNQPQHF. The DNA for the CDR3 is TGTGCCAGCAGCCAAGATGAAGGGCGGCTAGTGAATCAGCCCCAGCATTTT.

J is TRBJ2-1 and V is TRBV6-2 or TRBV6-3; 14 bases agree with TRBD2. With V trimmed by 5 bases and J by 7 bases, 4 bases remained unmatched. The CDR3 is 15 residues long. CDR1 is MNHEY, CDR2 SVGEGT, per germline. CDR3 sequence: CASSGTSGSRNEQFF. The DNA for the CDR3 is TGTGCCAGCAGTGGGACTAGCGGGAGTCGAAATGAGCAGTTCTTC.

The rearrangement uses TRBV5-4 and TRBJ2-5; no clear D gene. V was cut by 3 bases and J by 1 base, with 16 bases left in between. The V gene's germline CDR1 is SGHNT and CDR2 YYREEE (reference sequence). This CDR3 comprises 16 residues. The CDR3 protein is CASSYGPKTLQETQYF. For the CDR3, the DNA is TGTGCCAGCAGCTACGGGCCAAAGACACTCCAAGAGACCCAGTACTTC.

This clonotype was observed a handful of times. The chain links TRBV7-2 to TRBJ2-1, with D possibly being TRBD2 (5 bases). Germline V gene lookup returns CDR1 SGHTA and CDR2 FQGNSA. V was clipped by 5 bases and J by 3 bases, with 11 bases between them. This CDR3 is 14 amino acids long. CDR3 DNA: TGTGCCAGCAGCCCGGGGATCTTCTACAATGAGCAGTTCTTC. Its translation is CASSPGIFYNEQFF.

This clonotype was counted a few times. The CDR3 protein is CASSLGDRPITGELFF. The CDR3 coding sequence is TGTGCCAGCAGCTTAGGCGACAGACCAATCACCGGGGAGCTGTTTTTT. The chain carries TRBV7-9 and TRBJ2-2, with D possibly TRBD1 on 5 matching bases. Germline V CDR1 and CDR2: SEHNR, FQNEAQ (reference sequence). V lost 1 base and J lost 4, with 13 bases in between. The CDR3 spans 16 residues.

This clonotype appeared a few times. The rearrangement uses TRBV3-1 and TRBJ2-5; D is perhaps TRBD2 (5 bases). The CDR3 spans 15 residues. Trimming took 0 bases from V and 5 from J, leaving 13 bases between them. CDR1 and CDR2 from the germline V gene are LGHDT and YNNKEL (reference sequence). The CDR3 loop is CASSQDVEGSETQYF. CDR3 in DNA: TGTGCCAGCAGCCAAGATGTCGAGGGTTCTGAGACCCAGTACTTC.